This T cell receptor (beta chain) was recorded in a study of immune cell composition in non-small cell lung cancer. Findings of the study overall: Adenocarcinomas with higher top tumour-associated clone frequency had more reactive TILs. Clones >0.5% enriched in tumour were rarer in adenocarcinoma (around 35%) than squamous (around 75%).

Template was genomic DNA from frozen, unsorted single-cell suspensions. Clones were sequenced by immunoSEQ multiplex PCR, and TCRdb holds only the in-frame ones, with some missing. Seen here are 4,000 to 5,000 clones, approximately 85% observed once, and the top ten hold approximately 10%. Germline lookup yields CDR1 MRHNA and CDR2 SNTAGT. V shed 6 bases and J 1 base; nucleotides not matched to a gene: 5. The CDR3 length is 14 residues. This clone appeared a single time. The target antigen is unknown. V is TRBV6-4 and J is TRBJ1-1; 7 bases map to TRBD1. The clonotype originates from a human donor with non-small cell lung cancer. Sequencing was done on a sample of lung tumor tissue. CDR3 amino acids: CASREQGWNTEAFF. CDR3 DNA: TGTGCCAGCAGAGAACAGGGGTGGAACACTGAAGCTTTCTTT.